This TCR beta chain was sequenced for a study of shared clonotypes between healthy human individuals. The repertoire was sequenced with immunoSEQ multiplex PCR; TCRdb's copy has only in-frame clones and lacks some. The repertoire includes 1,500,000 or so clones, 95% to 97% of them detected once, and about 1.2% sits in the top ten. Losses at the gene ends were 6 bases for V and 4 bases for J; bases not matched to a gene: 11. This CDR3 spans 17 amino acids. CDR1 is LNHDA and CDR2 is SQIVND in the germline V gene (reference sequence). The chain is built from TRBV19 and TRBJ1-5; 11 bases match TRBD1. The sample was naive CD4+ T cells sorted from blood. Subset defined: CD45RA+ positively selected. This clonotype was sampled from a man between 25 and 39 years old in good health. The CDR3, as DNA: TGTGCCAGTAGCGATCCCGGGACAGGGGGTTGGAATCAGCCCCAGCATTTT. It yields the protein CASSDPGTGGWNQPQHF.